The clone carrying this T cell receptor beta chain was seen just once. This entry is derived from a study of blood T cell repertoires in COVID-19. Study summary: Some COVID-19 samples were acute and others convalescent; all came from the United States, Italy and Spain. T cells, B-cell-depleted T cells, or PBMCs provided the cDNA or gDNA that served as material.

The data were produced by immunoSEQ multiplex PCR, yet TCRdb's version contains in-frame clones alone and is incomplete. Seen here are approximately 200,000 clones, around 90% observed once, and the top ten hold 1.2%. Recruitment covered about two dozen US areas and drew participants whose ages spanned about 18 to 95 years. Researchers sorted participants into cohorts using their self-reported clinical history. The germline gives CDR1 SGHNT, CDR2 YYREEE (reference sequence). The J segment lost 4 bases and the V segment lost 4 bases, leaving 2 bases of the junction unmatched. The CDR3 runs to 14 residues.

The rearrangement links TRBV5-4 to TRBJ2-2; 9 bases match TRBD1. The sequenced sample was PBMCs or T cells enriched from blood (not recorded which). This clonotype was sampled from a man younger than 40 who had recovered from COVID-19. CDR3 protein: CASSAGQGTGELFF. The DNA of the CDR3 is TGTGCCAGCAGCGCGGGACAGGGCACCGGGGAGCTGTTTTTT.